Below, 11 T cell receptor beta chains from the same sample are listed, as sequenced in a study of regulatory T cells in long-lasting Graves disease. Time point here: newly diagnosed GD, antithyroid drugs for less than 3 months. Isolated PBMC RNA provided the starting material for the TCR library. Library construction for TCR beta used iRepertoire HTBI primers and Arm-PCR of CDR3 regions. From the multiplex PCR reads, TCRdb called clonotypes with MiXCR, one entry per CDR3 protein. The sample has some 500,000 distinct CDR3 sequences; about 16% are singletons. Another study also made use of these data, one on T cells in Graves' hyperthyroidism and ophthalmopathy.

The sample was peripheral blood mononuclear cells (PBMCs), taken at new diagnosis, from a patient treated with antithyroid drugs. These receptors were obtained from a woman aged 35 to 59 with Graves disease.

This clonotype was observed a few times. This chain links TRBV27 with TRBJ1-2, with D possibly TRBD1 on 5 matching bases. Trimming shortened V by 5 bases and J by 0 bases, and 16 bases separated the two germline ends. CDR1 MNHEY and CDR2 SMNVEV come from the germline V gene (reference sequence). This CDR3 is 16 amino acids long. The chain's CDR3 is CASSPSQGSANYGYTF. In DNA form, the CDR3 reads TGTGCCAGCAGTCCGTCCCAGGGCAGCGCTAACTATGGCTACACCTTC.

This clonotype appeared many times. DNA of the CDR3: TGTGCCAGCAGCCAATATACAGGGGCCACTGAAGCTTTCTTT. Its protein is CASSQYTGATEAFF. This rearrangement joins TRBV3-1 to TRBJ1-1; 7 positions match TRBD1. The germline V gene encodes CDR1 LGHDT and CDR2 YNNKEL (reference sequence). The ends lost 2 bases at V and 4 bases at J; junction bases unmatched: 4. The CDR3 has 14 residues.

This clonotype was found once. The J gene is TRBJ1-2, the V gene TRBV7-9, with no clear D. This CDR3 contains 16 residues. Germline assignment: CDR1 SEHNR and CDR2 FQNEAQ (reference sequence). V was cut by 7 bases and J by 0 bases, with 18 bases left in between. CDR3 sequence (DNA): TGTGCCAGCAACCCCCTCCGGCAGGAGGCTAACTATGGCTACACCTTC. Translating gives CASNPLRQEANYGYTF.

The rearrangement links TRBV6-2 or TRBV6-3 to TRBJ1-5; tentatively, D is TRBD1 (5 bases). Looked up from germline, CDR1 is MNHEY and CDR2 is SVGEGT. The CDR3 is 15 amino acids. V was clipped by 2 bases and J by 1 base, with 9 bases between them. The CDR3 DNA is TGTGCCAGCAGTTACATGGGGGGGAGCAATCAGCCCCAGCATTTT. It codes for CASSYMGGSNQPQHF.

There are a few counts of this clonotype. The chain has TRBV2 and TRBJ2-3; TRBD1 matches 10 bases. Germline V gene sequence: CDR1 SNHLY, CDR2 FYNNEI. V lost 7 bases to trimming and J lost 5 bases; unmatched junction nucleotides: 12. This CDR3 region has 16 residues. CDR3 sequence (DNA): TGTGCCAGCACTCGGGGACAGGGGAGCTTCCTAGATACGCAGTATTTT. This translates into CASTRGQGSFLDTQYF.

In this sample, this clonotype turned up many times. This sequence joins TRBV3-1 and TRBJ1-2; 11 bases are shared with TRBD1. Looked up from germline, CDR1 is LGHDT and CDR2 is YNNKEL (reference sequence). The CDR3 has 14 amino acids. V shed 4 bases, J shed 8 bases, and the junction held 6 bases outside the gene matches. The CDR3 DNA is TGTGCCAGCAGCCCCCGGACAGGGGGCGACGGCTACACCTTC. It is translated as CASSPRTGGDGYTF.

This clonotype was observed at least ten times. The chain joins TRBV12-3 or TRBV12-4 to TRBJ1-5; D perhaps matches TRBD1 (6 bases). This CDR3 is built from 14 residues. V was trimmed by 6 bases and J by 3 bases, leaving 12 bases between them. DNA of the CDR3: TGTGCCAGCAGCCGAGGGGACATCAATCAGCCCCAGCATTTT. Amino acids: CASSRGDINQPQHF.

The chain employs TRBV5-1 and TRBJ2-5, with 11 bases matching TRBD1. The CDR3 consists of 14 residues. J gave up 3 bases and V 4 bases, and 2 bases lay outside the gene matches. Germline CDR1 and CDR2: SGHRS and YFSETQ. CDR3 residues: CASSMGQGEETQYF. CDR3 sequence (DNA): TGCGCCAGCAGCATGGGACAGGGGGAAGAGACCCAGTACTTC.

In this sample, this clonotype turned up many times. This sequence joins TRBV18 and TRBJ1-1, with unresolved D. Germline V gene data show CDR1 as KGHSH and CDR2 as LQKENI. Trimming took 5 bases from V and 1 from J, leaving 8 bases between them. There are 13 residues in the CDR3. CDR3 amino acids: CASSDGQNTEAFF. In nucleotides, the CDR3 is TGTGCCAGCTCAGACGGGCAGAACACTGAAGCTTTCTTT.

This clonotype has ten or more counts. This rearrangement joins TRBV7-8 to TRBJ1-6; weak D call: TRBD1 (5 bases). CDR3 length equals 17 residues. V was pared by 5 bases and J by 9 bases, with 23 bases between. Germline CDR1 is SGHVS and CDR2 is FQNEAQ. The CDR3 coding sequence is TGTGCCAGCAGCCACCAACCGCGGGGACCGGGGGGTTCACCCCTCCACTTT. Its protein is CASSHQPRGPGGSPLHF.

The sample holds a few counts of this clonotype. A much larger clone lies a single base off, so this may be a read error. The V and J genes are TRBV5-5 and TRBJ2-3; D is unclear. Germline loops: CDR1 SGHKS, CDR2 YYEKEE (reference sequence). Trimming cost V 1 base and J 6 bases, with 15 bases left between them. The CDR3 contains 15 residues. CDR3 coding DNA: TGTGCCAGCAGCTTGATGGAACAAAGGGCGGATACGCAGTATTTT. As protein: CASSLMEQRADTQYF.